This T cell receptor beta chain was obtained from a study of cytomegalovirus exposure and HLA in healthy donors. Study results and caveats: Some V segments could not be told apart, so they were left out, TRBV6-2 and TRBV6-3 among them. The investigators catalogued 150 to 200 TCR beta chains as cytomegalovirus-associated. Whilst most TCR sequences proved rare, a subset of public TCRs occurred across many donors. Analyses of presence and absence presupposed an approximately uniform sequencing depth across donors.

The primer mix had 60 Vbeta and 13 Jbeta primers. Produced via immunoSEQ multiplex PCR; TCRdb's table is partial and in-frame only. Among around 150,000 clones listed, 60% to 80% were seen once. This CDR3 comprises 14 residues. V was cut by 3 bases and J by 0 bases, with 8 bases left in between. The V gene's germline CDR1 is SGHVS and CDR2 FQNEAQ. On this clone: What it binds is unknown.

The sequenced sample was PBMCs. V usage is TRBV7-8 and J usage is TRBJ1-1; TRBD1 might be the D (5 bases). The clonotype was recovered from a woman in her 30s in good health and CMV-seronegative. The CDR3 region is CASSLGGMNTEAFF. The CDR3 coding sequence is TGTGCCAGCAGCTTGGGGGGGATGAACACTGAAGCTTTCTTT.